This is a list of T cell receptor beta chains from one sample in a study of shared clonotypes between healthy human individuals. Sequencing used immunoSEQ multiplex PCR; TCRdb keeps in-frame clones, though not all of them. The profile covers roughly 500,000 clones, with roughly 80% appearing a single time and more than 9.5% taken by the ten largest. The specimen sequenced was PBMCs. These receptors were taken from a middle-aged woman in good health. Some clones in this sample may be carry-over from other donors' samples. Both conserved end residues are part of each CDR3. D genes are given only for firm matches. Clone size appears in some rows only: once, few, many, or a class for an expanded clone.

J gene,D gene,clone size,V gene,CDR3 DNA,CDR3 protein
TRBJ2-1,NA,NA,TRBV11-2,TGTGCCAGCAGCTTAGCCCTACTATTAAATGAGCAGTTCTTC,CASSLALLLNEQFF
TRBJ2-3,NA,NA,TRBV11-3,TGTGCCAGCAGCTTTGGGACAGATACGCAGTATTTT,CASSFGTDTQYF
TRBJ1-2,TRBD1,NA,TRBV7-8,TGTGCCAGCAGCTTAGAGGACAGGCCGCGATATGGCTACACCTTC,CASSLEDRPRYGYTF
TRBJ1-2,NA,NA,TRBV7-2,TGTGCCAGCAGCTTAGTAGGGGTGGCCTATGGCTACACCTTC,CASSLVGVAYGYTF
TRBJ1-2,TRBD1,NA,TRBV29-1,TGCAGCGTGGGACAGGGCAACTATGGCTACACCTTC,CSVGQGNYGYTF
TRBJ2-7,TRBD1,NA,TRBV27,TGTGCCAGCAGTTTTTTACCACAGGGGGCTTCGTACGAGCAGTACTTC,CASSFLPQGASYEQYF
TRBJ2-1,TRBD2,NA,TRBV9,TGTGCCAGCAGCGTAACGGCTAGCGGGTGGCAGTTCTTC,CASSVTASGWQFF
TRBJ2-2,TRBD1,NA,TRBV18,TGTGCCAGCTCACCGGGACAGGGGCGGATCGGGGAGCTGTTTTTT,CASSPGQGRIGELFF
TRBJ1-5,TRBD1,many,TRBV15,TGTGCCACCAGCAGAGATAGGGTGACAGGGGCGAATCAGCCCCAGCATTTT,CATSRDRVTGANQPQHF
TRBJ2-1,TRBD2,NA,TRBV15,TGTGCCACCAGCAGGCTAGCGGGAGTTCGACGGGGCAATGAGCAGTTCTTC,CATSRLAGVRRGNEQFF
TRBJ2-3,NA,NA,TRBV9,TGTGCCAGCAGCGTAGAGGTCGGCTCTAGCACAGATACGCAGTATTTT,CASSVEVGSSTDTQYF
TRBJ2-2,NA,NA,TRBV7-2,TGTGCCAGCAGCTTAGATCGGGCAGGGGCGAACACCGGGGAGCTGTTTTTT,CASSLDRAGANTGELFF
TRBJ1-2,NA,NA,TRBV18,TGTGCCAGCTCACCGAACAGGGATGCCTATGGCTACACCTTC,CASSPNRDAYGYTF
TRBJ2-4,TRBD2,few,TRBV7-9,TGTGCCAGCAGCAACTCGGGACTAGCGGGATGGAGAAACATTCAGTACTTC,CASSNSGLAGWRNIQYF
TRBJ2-5,NA,NA,TRBV7-8,TGTGCCAGCAGCCGGGGTAGGGGAGAGACCCAGTACTTC,CASSRGRGETQYF
TRBJ2-2,TRBD2,NA,TRBV9,TGTGCCAGCAGCGTAGCGGGACTAGCGTCGAACACCGGGGAGCTGTTTTTT,CASSVAGLASNTGELFF
TRBJ2-3,TRBD1,NA,TRBV29-1,TGCAGCGTCAGACAGGGGAAAGCAGATACGCAGTATTTT,CSVRQGKADTQYF
TRBJ2-7,TRBD1,NA,TRBV27,TGTGCCAGCAGTTTTAAACCGGGACAGAACTACGAGCAGTACTTC,CASSFKPGQNYEQYF
TRBJ1-1,NA,NA,TRBV25-1,TGTGCCAGCAGAGGGCCGGCCGGCACTGAAGCTTTCTTT,CASRGPAGTEAFF
TRBJ1-2,NA,NA,TRBV10-3,TGTGCCATCAGTAAGGACAGCCTAAGTTATGGCTACACCTTC,CAISKDSLSYGYTF
TRBJ1-5,NA,NA,TRBV30,TGTGCCTGGAGTGACAGGGATGTTCAGCCCCAGCATTTT,CAWSDRDVQPQHF
TRBJ2-7,NA,NA,TRBV19,TGTGCCACCTCCCGGGGGGACAGCTCTTACGAGCAGTACTTC,CATSRGDSSYEQYF
TRBJ1-1,NA,NA,TRBV29-1,TGCAGCGTTGAAGGGCAGGTGAACACTGAAGCTTTCTTT,CSVEGQVNTEAFF
TRBJ2-3,TRBD1,NA,TRBV29-1,TGCAGCGTTGACGGGACAGGGGTGGATACGCAGTATTTT,CSVDGTGVDTQYF
TRBJ2-4,TRBD2,few,TRBV5-1,TGCGCCAGCAGATTCCTAGCGGGAGAGCACATTCAGTACTTC,CASRFLAGEHIQYF
TRBJ1-1,NA,NA,TRBV7-9,TGTGCCAGCAGCTTGACAGCGAACACTGAAGCTTTCTTT,CASSLTANTEAFF
TRBJ1-2,NA,NA,TRBV6-1,TGTGCCAGCAGTGTGGAGGGGAGAGGTGGCTACACCTTC,CASSVEGRGGYTF
TRBJ2-7,NA,once,TRBV5-4,TGTGCCAGCAGCTGGGGGGCTAGCGGTACTTACGAGCAGTACTTC,CASSWGASGTYEQYF
TRBJ2-5,NA,NA,TRBV10-3,TGTGCCATTTCCAAACTAGCAGAGTCAGAAGAGACCCAGTACTTC,CAISKLAESEETQYF
TRBJ2-1,TRBD2,NA,TRBV7-9,TGTGCCAGCAGCTTAAAAGCGCTAGCGGGAGGGTTGAGGAATGAGCAGTTCTTC,CASSLKALAGGLRNEQFF
TRBJ1-1,NA,once,TRBV4-2,TGTGCCAGCAGCCAGGCCGGGAGCTTAACTGAAGCTTTCTTT,CASSQAGSLTEAFF
TRBJ2-5,TRBD2,once,TRBV19,TGTGCCAGTAGTGGGACTAGCGGGTCTGAGACCCAGTACTTC,CASSGTSGSETQYF
TRBJ2-7,TRBD2,many,TRBV4-2,TGTGCCAGCAGCCACGGGACTAGCGGGAGCTACGAGCAGTACTTC,CASSHGTSGSYEQYF
TRBJ1-2,NA,NA,TRBV2,TGTGCCAGCAGTTTAGACAGTCAAGGTGGCTACACCTTC,CASSLDSQGGYTF
TRBJ2-3,NA,once,TRBV6-4,TGTGCCAGCAGCAGTGAGGCTGGCGGCCCAGATACGCAGTATTTT,CASSSEAGGPDTQYF
TRBJ2-2,NA,NA,TRBV18,TGTGCCAGCTCACCAAGCACCACCGGGGAGCTGTTTTTT,CASSPSTTGELFF
TRBJ1-5,TRBD1,NA,TRBV6-5,TGTGCCAGCAGTTACTCTGGACAGGGAGGCATGCCCCAGCATTTT,CASSYSGQGGMPQHF
TRBJ2-2,TRBD2,NA,TRBV4-2,TGTGCCAGCAGCCGAGGACTAGCGGGAGGGGCCGGGGAGCTGTTTTTT,CASSRGLAGGAGELFF
TRBJ2-5,NA,NA,TRBV5-1,TGCGCCAGCAGCTTGGAAACAGCTCGGGAGACCCAGTACTTC,CASSLETARETQYF
TRBJ2-1,TRBD2,NA,TRBV7-2,TGTGCCAGCAGGATACCGGGACTAGCCTCCAATGAGCAGTTCTTC,CASRIPGLASNEQFF
TRBJ1-2,TRBD1,NA,TRBV19,TGTGCCAGTACCCCCCGGGACAGTGTTAACTATGGCTACACCTTC,CASTPRDSVNYGYTF
TRBJ2-7,TRBD1,NA,TRBV25-1,TGTGCCAGCAGTGACCGGACAGGGGGCTACGAGCAGTACTTC,CASSDRTGGYEQYF
TRBJ2-7,TRBD2,NA,TRBV30,TGTGCCTGGAGTCGGCGGGAGGGCATTCCGCGCGAGCAGTACTTC,CAWSRREGIPREQYF
TRBJ2-1,TRBD2,NA,TRBV19,TGTGCCAGTAGCCCCAGGACTAGCGGGAGTTGGAATGAGCAGTTCTTC,CASSPRTSGSWNEQFF
TRBJ1-3,TRBD1,NA,TRBV5-4,TGTGCCAGCAGCCCGGGACAGGGGAATGGAAACACCATATATTTT,CASSPGQGNGNTIYF
TRBJ2-7,NA,NA,TRBV30,TGTGCCTGGGCAGGGTCTAGGGACGAGCAGTACTTC,CAWAGSRDEQYF
TRBJ2-1,NA,NA,TRBV6-4,TGTGCCAGCAGTGAAGGGGCTCCTGTCAATGAGCAGTTCTTC,CASSEGAPVNEQFF
TRBJ2-2,TRBD2,NA,TRBV9,TGTGCCAGCAGCATTCGGACTAGCGGGAGCACCGGGGAGCTGTTTTTT,CASSIRTSGSTGELFF
TRBJ1-2,NA,NA,TRBV27,TGTGCCAGCAGTCCTCATGCTCCTAAGGGCGGCTACACCTTC,CASSPHAPKGGYTF
TRBJ2-7,NA,NA,TRBV11-2,TGTGCCAGCAGCCTTGGGACTTACTACGAGCAGTACTTC,CASSLGTYYEQYF
TRBJ1-1,NA,NA,TRBV10-3,TGTGCCATCAGCCCTTGGGCCCGAGGGCCCAGCCACAACCCGAACACTGAAGCTTTCTTT,CAISPWARGPSHNPNTEAFF
TRBJ2-5,TRBD1,few,TRBV19,TGTGCCAGTAGTTCCCGTCGGGACAGGGGTCAAGAGACCCAGTACTTC,CASSSRRDRGQETQYF
TRBJ2-5,NA,once,TRBV18,TGTGCCAGCTCACCAAATACCGGACAAGAGACCCAGTACTTC,CASSPNTGQETQYF
TRBJ2-7,TRBD2,NA,TRBV4-1,TGCGCCAGCAGCCATCTAGCGGATTACACCTACGAGCAGTACTTC,CASSHLADYTYEQYF
TRBJ2-2,TRBD1,NA,TRBV23-1,TGCGCCAGCAGTCCCGGGACAGGGAGGGTCGGGGAGCTGTTTTTT,CASSPGTGRVGELFF